This entry concerns a single T cell receptor (beta chain). The sample comes from a study of radiation and T cells in renal cell carcinoma. Study-level information: Nephrectomy followed 15 Gy stereotactic body radiation by 4 weeks.

After removal of 4 bases from V and 5 bases from J, the junction contained 7 bases not matched to a gene. The CDR3 extends over 15 amino acids. The germline CDR1 and CDR2 sequences are MNHNY and SVGAGI (reference sequence). Measured with immunoSEQ multiplex PCR; TCRdb has only the in-frame clones, and not every one. The sample has 130,000 or so clones, 70% to 90% seen once; the top ten hold more than 10%. Specified time point: baseline pretreatment blood. Treatment described: 15 Gy SBRT to primary tumor, nephrectomy 4 weeks later. J is TRBJ1-2 and V is TRBV6-6; 10 bases match TRBD1. Sequenced here: blood, sampled from a patient whose treatment included radiotherapy and nephrectomy. The sequence was collected from a woman aged 45-60 years with renal cell carcinoma. The CDR3 sequence: CASSLMGQGFYGYTF. CDR3 in DNA: TGTGCCAGCAGTTTAATGGGACAGGGGTTTTATGGCTACACCTTC.